The T cell receptor beta chain described here comes from a study of blood T cell repertoires in COVID-19. Individuals aged roughly 18 to 95 years were recruited from fewer than 25 US areas. Produced via immunoSEQ multiplex PCR; TCRdb's table is partial and in-frame only. The profile shows some 320,000 clones, over 85% of them singletons. Germline V gives CDR1 SGHNT, CDR2 YYREEE (reference sequence). This CDR3 is 15 amino acids long. V shed 4 bases, J shed 2 bases, and the junction held 5 bases outside the gene matches. The TCR comes from a man aged 60-69 years who had recovered from COVID-19. This chain links TRBV5-4 with TRBJ2-1; the match to TRBD1 covers 8 bases. Material for sequencing was PBMCs or T cells enriched from blood (not recorded which). DNA of the CDR3: TGTGCCAGCAGCGGTTACAGGGGGACCTACAATGAGCAGTTCTTC. It is translated as CASSGYRGTYNEQFF.